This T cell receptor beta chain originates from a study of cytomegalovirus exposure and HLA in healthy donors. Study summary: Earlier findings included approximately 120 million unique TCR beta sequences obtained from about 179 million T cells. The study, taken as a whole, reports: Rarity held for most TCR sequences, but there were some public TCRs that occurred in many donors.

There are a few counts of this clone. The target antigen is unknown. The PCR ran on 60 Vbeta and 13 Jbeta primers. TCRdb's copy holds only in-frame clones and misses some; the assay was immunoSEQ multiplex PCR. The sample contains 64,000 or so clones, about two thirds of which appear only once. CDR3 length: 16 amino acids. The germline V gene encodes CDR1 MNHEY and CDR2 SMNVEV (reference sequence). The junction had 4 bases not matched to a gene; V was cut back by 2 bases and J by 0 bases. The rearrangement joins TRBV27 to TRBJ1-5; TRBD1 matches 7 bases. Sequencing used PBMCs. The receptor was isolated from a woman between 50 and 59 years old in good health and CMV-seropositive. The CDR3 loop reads CASSLHRGYSNQPQHF. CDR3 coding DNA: TGTGCCAGCAGTTTACACAGGGGTTATAGCAATCAGCCCCAGCATTTT.